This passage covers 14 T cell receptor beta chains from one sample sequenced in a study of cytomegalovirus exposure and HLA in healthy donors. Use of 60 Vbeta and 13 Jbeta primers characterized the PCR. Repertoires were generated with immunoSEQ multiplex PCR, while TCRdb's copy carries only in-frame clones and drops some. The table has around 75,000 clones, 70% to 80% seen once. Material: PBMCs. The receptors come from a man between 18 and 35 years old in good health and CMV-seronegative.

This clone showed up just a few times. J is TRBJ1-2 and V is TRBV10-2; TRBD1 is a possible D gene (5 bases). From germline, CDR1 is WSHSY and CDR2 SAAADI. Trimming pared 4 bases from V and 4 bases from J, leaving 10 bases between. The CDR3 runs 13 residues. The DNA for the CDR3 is TGCGCCAGCAGTGGGACACTCCTCTATGGCTACACCTTC. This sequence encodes CASSGTLLYGYTF.

The CDR3 spells CASSLAGTNYEQYF. Written as DNA, the CDR3 is TGTGCCAGCAGCTTGGCCGGGACTAACTACGAGCAGTACTTC. The V call is TRBV5-6, the J call TRBJ2-7; 7 nucleotides line up with TRBD2. V lost 0 bases to trimming and J lost 3 bases; unmatched junction nucleotides: 3. There are 14 residues in the CDR3. The germline V gene encodes CDR1 SGHDT and CDR2 YYEEEE.

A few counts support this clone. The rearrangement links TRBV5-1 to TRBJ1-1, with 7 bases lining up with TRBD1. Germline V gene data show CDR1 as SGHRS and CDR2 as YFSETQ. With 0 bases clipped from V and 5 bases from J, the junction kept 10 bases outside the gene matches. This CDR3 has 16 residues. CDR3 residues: CASSLGKGAWRTEAFF. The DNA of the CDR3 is TGCGCCAGCAGCTTGGGGAAGGGGGCATGGAGGACTGAAGCTTTCTTT. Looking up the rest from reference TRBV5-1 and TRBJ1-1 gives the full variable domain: KAGVTQTPRYLIKTRGQQVTLSCSPISGHRSVSWYQQTPGQGLQFLFEYFSETQRNKGNFPGRFSGRQFSNSRSEMNVSTLELGDSALYLCASSLGKGAWRTEAFFGQGTRLTVV.

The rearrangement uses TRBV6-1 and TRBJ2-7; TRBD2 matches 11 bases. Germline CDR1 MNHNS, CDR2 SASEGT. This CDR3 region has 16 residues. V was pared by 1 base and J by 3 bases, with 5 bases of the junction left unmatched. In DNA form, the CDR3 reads TGTGCCAGCAGTGAAGAGGCTAGCGGGGGGTACTACGAGCAGTACGTC. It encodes CASSEEASGGYYEQYV.

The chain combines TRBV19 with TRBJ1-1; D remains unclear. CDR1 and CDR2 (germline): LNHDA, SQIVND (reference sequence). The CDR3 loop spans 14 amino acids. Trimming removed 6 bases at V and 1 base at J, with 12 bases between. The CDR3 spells CASRAASRNTEAFF. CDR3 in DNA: TGTGCCAGTAGGGCGGCAAGTAGGAACACTGAAGCTTTCTTT. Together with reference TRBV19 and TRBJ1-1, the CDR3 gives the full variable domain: DGGITQSPKYLFRKEGQNVTLSCEQNLNHDAMYWYRQDPGQGLRLIYYSQIVNDFQKGDIAEGYSVSREKKESFPLTVTSAQKNPTAFYLCASRAASRNTEAFFGQGTRLTVV.

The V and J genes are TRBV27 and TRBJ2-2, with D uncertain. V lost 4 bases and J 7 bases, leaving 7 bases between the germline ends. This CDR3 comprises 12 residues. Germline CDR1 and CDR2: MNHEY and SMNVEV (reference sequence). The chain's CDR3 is CASSWSDGELFF. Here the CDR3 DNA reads TGTGCCAGCAGTTGGAGTGACGGGGAGCTGTTTTTT.

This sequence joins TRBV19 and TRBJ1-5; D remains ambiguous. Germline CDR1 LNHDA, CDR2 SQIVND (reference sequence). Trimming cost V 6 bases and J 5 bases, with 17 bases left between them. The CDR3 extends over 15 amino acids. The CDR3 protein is CASRMGEGRYQPQHF. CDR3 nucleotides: TGTGCCAGTAGGATGGGCGAAGGCCGTTATCAGCCCCAGCATTTT.

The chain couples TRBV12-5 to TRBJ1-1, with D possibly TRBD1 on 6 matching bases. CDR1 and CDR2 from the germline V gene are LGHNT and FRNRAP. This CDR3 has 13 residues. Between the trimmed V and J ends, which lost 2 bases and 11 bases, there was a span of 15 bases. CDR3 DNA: TGTGCTAGTGGTTTGTCGGGGGGCTCTGGGGCTTTCTTT. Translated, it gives CASGLSGGSGAFF.

CDR3 nucleotide sequence: TGTGCCAGCAGCCTAAATGGGCTAGCGGGGGGGCCGGGTCAAGCCGGGGAGCTGTTTTTT. It yields the protein CASSLNGLAGGPGQAGELFF. The rearrangement joins TRBV9 to TRBJ2-2; TRBD2 agrees at 12 bases. CDR1 is SGDLS and CDR2 is YYNGEE in the germline V gene. Trimming at V came to 4 bases and at J to 6 bases, leaving 19 bases not matched to a gene. The CDR3 has 20 amino acids.

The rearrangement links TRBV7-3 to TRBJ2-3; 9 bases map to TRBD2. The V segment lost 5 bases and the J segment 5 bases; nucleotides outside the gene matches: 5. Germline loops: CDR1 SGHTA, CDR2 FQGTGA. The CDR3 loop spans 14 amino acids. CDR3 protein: CASSSGGPGDTQYF. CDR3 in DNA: TGTGCCAGCAGCAGCGGGGGGCCGGGAGATACGCAGTATTTT.

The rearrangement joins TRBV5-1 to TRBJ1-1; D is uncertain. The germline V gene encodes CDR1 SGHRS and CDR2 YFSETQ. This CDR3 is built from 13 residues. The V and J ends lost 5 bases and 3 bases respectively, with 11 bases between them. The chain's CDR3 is CASSSVTHTEAFF. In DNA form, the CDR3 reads TGCGCCAGCAGTTCGGTCACCCACACTGAAGCTTTCTTT.

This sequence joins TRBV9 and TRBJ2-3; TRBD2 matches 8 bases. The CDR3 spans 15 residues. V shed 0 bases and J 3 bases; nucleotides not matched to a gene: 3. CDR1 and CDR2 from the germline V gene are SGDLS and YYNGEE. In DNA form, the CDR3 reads TGTGCCAGCAGCGTAGTCGGGGGGGCGACAGATACGCAGTATTTT. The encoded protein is CASSVVGGATDTQYF.

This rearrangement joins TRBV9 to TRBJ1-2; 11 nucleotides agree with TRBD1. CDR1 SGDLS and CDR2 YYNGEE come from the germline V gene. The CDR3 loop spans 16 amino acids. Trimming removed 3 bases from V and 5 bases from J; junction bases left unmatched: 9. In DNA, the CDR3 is TGTGCCAGCAGCGCCCAAAGGACAGGGGGCTGGTATGGCTACACCTTC. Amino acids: CASSAQRTGGWYGYTF.

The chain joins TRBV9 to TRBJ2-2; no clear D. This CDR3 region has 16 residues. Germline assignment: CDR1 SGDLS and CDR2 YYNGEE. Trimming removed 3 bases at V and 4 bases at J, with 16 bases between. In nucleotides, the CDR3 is TGTGCCAGCAGCGGTCGCCAGGCCATTAGCACCGGGGAGCTGTTTTTT. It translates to CASSGRQAISTGELFF.